This is a list of T cell receptor beta chains from one sample in a study of CD8 T cells in Susac syndrome. Each CDR3 protein gets one entry after TCRdb re-called the immunoSEQ multiplex PCR reads with MiXCR. The repertoire holds tens of thousands of distinct CDR3 sequences, around 94% seen once, with about 0.3% in the top ten. The sequenced material came from CD4+ T cells from PBMCs. These receptors were obtained from a human donor with Susac syndrome. Both conserved end residues are part of each CDR3. The D gene is left open where the match is weak. Rows give clone size only sometimes, using once, few, many, or a class for an expanded clone.

v_call,d_call,clone_size,j_call,cdr3_aa,cdr3_nt
TRBV6-5,-,-,TRBJ2-5,CASSYAPRGAETQYF,TGTGCCAGCAGTTACGCCCCCCGGGGCGCGGAGACCCAGTACTTC
TRBV14,-,-,TRBJ1-3,CASSQVGSGTGNTIYF,TGTGCCAGCAGCCAAGTGGGATCGGGAACTGGAAACACCATATATTTT
TRBV15,-,-,TRBJ2-7,CATSFRDATSEQYF,TGTGCCACCAGTTTCCGGGACGCCACTAGCGAGCAGTACTTC
TRBV2,-,-,TRBJ2-5,CAIGWALGGETQYF,TGTGCCATCGGTTGGGCCCTTGGAGGGGAGACCCAGTACTTC
TRBV20-1,-,-,TRBJ1-2,CSARDPQNGYTF,TGCAGTGCTAGAGATCCCCAGAATGGCTACACCTTC
TRBV5-4,-,-,TRBJ2-3,CASSSTGTDTQYF,TGTGCCAGCAGCTCGACAGGCACAGATACGCAGTATTTT
TRBV4-2,-,-,TRBJ2-1,CAGGAISYNEQFF,TGTGCCGGGGGGGCCATTTCCTACAATGAGCAGTTCTTC
TRBV7-9,TRBD2,-,TRBJ2-1,CASSLGGLYNEQFF,TGTGCCAGCAGCTTAGGGGGACTATACAATGAGCAGTTCTTC
TRBV11-3,TRBD1,-,TRBJ1-4,CASSPTRQGINEKLFF,TGTGCCAGCAGCCCAACTCGACAGGGCATAAATGAAAAACTGTTTTTT
TRBV13,-,-,TRBJ2-1,CASSPPANYNEQFF,TGTGCCAGCAGCCCCCCAGCGAACTACAATGAGCAGTTCTTC
TRBV10-3,-,-,TRBJ2-5,CASGTSETQYF,TGTGCCAGCGGGACCTCAGAGACCCAGTACTTC
TRBV5-1,-,-,TRBJ1-5,CASSLFPANSNQPQHF,TGCGCCAGCAGCTTGTTTCCAGCGAATAGCAATCAGCCCCAGCATTTT
TRBV20-1,-,-,TRBJ1-5,CSAFGGANQPQHF,TGCAGTGCCTTCGGGGGCGCGAATCAGCCCCAGCATTTT
TRBV14,-,-,TRBJ1-6,CASSQEVGNSPLHF,TGTGCCAGCAGCCAAGAGGTGGGCAATTCACCCCTCCACTTT
TRBV20-1,TRBD1,-,TRBJ2-3,CSAEQGAGTDTQYF,TGCAGTGCTGAACAGGGGGCCGGCACAGATACGCAGTATTTT
TRBV29-1,-,-,TRBJ2-3,CSVDPATDTQYF,TGCAGCGTTGATCCAGCCACAGATACGCAGTATTTT
TRBV4-1,TRBD2,once,TRBJ2-4,CASSGTSGGEKYF,TGCGCCAGCAGCGGGACTAGCGGGGGGGAGAAGTACTTC
TRBV29-1,TRBD1,once,TRBJ2-2,CSARTGGTGELFF,TGCAGCGCCCGGACAGGGGGAACCGGGGAGCTGTTTTTT
TRBV30,TRBD1,-,TRBJ2-2,CASGQGIWTGELFF,TGTGCCTCCGGACAGGGGATATGGACCGGGGAGCTGTTTTTT
TRBV6-1,-,-,TRBJ2-5,CASSSGQNQETQYF,TGTGCCAGCAGTTCTGGACAGAATCAAGAGACCCAGTACTTC
TRBV25-1,-,-,TRBJ2-1,CASSESGSPLQSF,TGTGCCAGCAGTGAATCGGGAAGCCCCCTTCAGTCCTTC
TRBV30,-,-,TRBJ2-2,CAWEEPGTGELFF,TGTGCCTGGGAGGAGCCGGGCACCGGGGAGCTGTTTTTT
TRBV7-8,-,once,TRBJ2-3,CASSLGRAWGTDTQYF,TGTGCCAGCAGCTTAGGCAGGGCATGGGGCACAGATACGCAGTATTTT
TRBV5-1,TRBD1,-,TRBJ2-5,CASSSYWTGEETQYF,TGCGCCAGCAGCTCCTACTGGACAGGGGAAGAGACCCAGTACTTC
TRBV5-1,-,-,TRBJ2-5,CASSSGEIRETQYF,TGCGCCAGCAGCTCAGGGGAGATCCGAGAGACCCAGTACTTC
TRBV2,TRBD1,-,TRBJ1-6,CASNQGDDNSPLHF,TGTGCCAGCAACCAGGGGGATGATAATTCACCCCTCCACTTT
TRBV6-5,-,-,TRBJ2-1,CASSPGIGGYNEQFF,TGTGCCAGCAGCCCCGGGATAGGGGGGTACAATGAGCAGTTCTTC
TRBV11-1,-,few,TRBJ2-5,CASSLNWGETQYF,TGTGCCAGCAGCTTGAACTGGGGGGAGACCCAGTACTTC
TRBV7-2,TRBD2,-,TRBJ2-1,CASSFGRGGGNEQFF,TGTGCCAGCAGCTTTGGCCGGGGGGGAGGGAATGAGCAGTTCTTC
TRBV12-3/TRBV12-4,TRBD1,-,TRBJ1-5,CASSVTGGSNQPQHF,TGTGCCAGCAGTGTGACAGGGGGGAGCAATCAGCCCCAGCATTTT
TRBV3-1,TRBD2,-,TRBJ2-5,CASSRARTGGPKTQYF,TGTGCCAGCAGCCGCGCCCGCACGGGGGGGCCAAAGACCCAGTACTTC
TRBV12-3/TRBV12-4,TRBD2,-,TRBJ2-5,CASTPSGFEETQYF,TGTGCCAGCACCCCTAGCGGGTTTGAAGAGACCCAGTACTTC
TRBV7-2,-,-,TRBJ2-5,CASSQGREQETQYF,TGTGCCAGCAGCCAGGGACGGGAACAAGAGACCCAGTACTTC
TRBV28,-,-,TRBJ1-2,CASTKISYGYTF,TGTGCCAGCACCAAGATATCCTATGGCTACACCTTC
TRBV20-1,TRBD1,-,TRBJ1-2,CSARQGRGYTF,TGCAGTGCGCGACAGGGGCGCGGCTACACCTTC
TRBV5-1,TRBD2,few,TRBJ2-3,CASSLGLAGSGTDTQYF,TGCGCCAGCAGCTTGGGACTAGCGGGGTCTGGCACAGATACGCAGTATTTT
TRBV9,TRBD1,few,TRBJ2-1,CASSVAFPGTGDEQFF,TGTGCCAGCAGCGTAGCTTTTCCCGGGACAGGCGATGAGCAGTTCTTC
TRBV3-1,-,-,TRBJ1-1,CASSRTWDVTEAFF,TGTGCCAGCAGCCGGACATGGGATGTCACTGAAGCTTTCTTT
TRBV20-1,-,-,TRBJ2-1,CSARVTGGTYNEQFF,TGCAGTGCTAGGGTTACCGGGGGTACTTACAATGAGCAGTTCTTC
TRBV12-3/TRBV12-4,-,-,TRBJ2-7,CASSINFPTEEQYF,TGTGCCAGCAGTATCAACTTCCCCACGGAGGAGCAGTACTTC
TRBV2,-,-,TRBJ2-7,CASSEDLSSYEQYF,TGTGCCAGCAGTGAAGATTTATCCTCCTACGAGCAGTACTTC
TRBV5-4,-,-,TRBJ2-1,CASSLWSGANEQFF,TGTGCCAGCAGCTTGTGGTCCGGGGCCAATGAGCAGTTCTTC
TRBV6-5,TRBD2,-,TRBJ2-7,CASSYSSSGGPYEQYF,TGTGCCAGCAGTTACTCCAGTAGCGGGGGGCCCTACGAGCAGTACTTC
TRBV5-1,-,once,TRBJ2-7,CASSPAGQEFYEQYF,TGCGCCAGCAGCCCGGCGGGGCAGGAGTTCTACGAGCAGTACTTC
TRBV4-3,TRBD1,-,TRBJ1-2,CASSQRQGQGYTF,TGCGCCAGCAGCCAAAGACAGGGGCAAGGCTACACCTTC
TRBV30,-,-,TRBJ1-1,CAWSVRGGGTEAFF,TGTGCCTGGAGCGTGAGGGGGGGTGGCACTGAAGCTTTCTTT
TRBV30,-,-,TRBJ1-3,CAWSVPGFFSGNTIYF,TGTGCCTGGAGTGTACCGGGATTCTTCTCTGGAAACACCATATATTTT
TRBV7-2,TRBD2,-,TRBJ2-7,CASSLAPRLAVPYEQYF,TGTGCCAGCAGCTTAGCCCCACGACTAGCGGTTCCCTACGAGCAGTACTTC
TRBV18,-,-,TRBJ2-5,CASSPMVSHPQETQYF,TGTGCCAGCTCACCAATGGTTTCGCACCCCCAAGAGACCCAGTACTTC
TRBV28,TRBD1,-,TRBJ1-3,CASSSHQGARNTIYF,TGTGCCAGCAGTTCCCATCAGGGGGCGAGAAACACCATATATTTT
TRBV12-3/TRBV12-4,-,-,TRBJ2-1,CASSYHNEQFF,TGTGCCAGCAGCTATCACAATGAGCAGTTCTTC
TRBV2,-,-,TRBJ1-6,CASSEGQPNNSPLHF,TGTGCCAGCAGTGAAGGACAGCCTAATAATTCACCCCTCCACTTT
TRBV28,-,-,TRBJ2-1,CASGRQFF,TGTGCCAGCGGGAGGCAGTTCTTC
TRBV5-1,-,-,TRBJ1-6,CASSEVTGANSPLHF,TGCGCCAGCAGCGAGGTGACAGGCGCCAATTCACCCCTCCACTTT
TRBV30,-,-,TRBJ1-1,CACLRVNTEAFF,TGTGCCTGTCTCAGGGTGAACACTGAAGCTTTCTTT
TRBV4-2,TRBD1,-,TRBJ2-2,CASSQGSGTGGTGELFF,TGTGCCAGCAGCCAAGGATCGGGGACAGGGGGCACCGGGGAGCTGTTTTTT
TRBV30,-,-,TRBJ2-2,CAWSLGTRDTGELFF,TGTGCCTGGAGTCTAGGGACGCGAGACACCGGGGAGCTGTTTTTT
TRBV9,-,-,TRBJ2-5,CASSVAGTTQETQYF,TGTGCCAGCAGCGTAGCCGGGACAACCCAAGAGACCCAGTACTTC
TRBV5-6,TRBD2,-,TRBJ2-1,CASSLAAGGQYNEQFF,TGTGCCAGCAGCTTGGCTGCGGGGGGGCAATACAATGAGCAGTTCTTC